This TCR beta chain originates from a study of T cells in Graves' hyperthyroidism and ophthalmopathy. This clonotype was observed at least ten times. The CDR3 length is 19 residues. CDR1 is MNHEY and CDR2 is SMNVEV in the germline V gene (reference sequence). V lost 2 bases, J lost 1 base, and 10 bases stayed unmatched. Regions amplified from RNA transcripts were the TCR beta CDR3 regions. Initially, a first-round RT-PCR of the TCR CDR3 employed the HTBI primer set. TCRdb itself ran the multiplex PCR reads through MiXCR, one entry per CDR3 protein. Among approximately 210,000 distinct CDR3 sequences listed, more than 15% were seen once.

This receptor was obtained from a man aged 45-65 years with Graves' hyperthyroidism. V usage is TRBV27 and J usage is TRBJ2-1; 11 nucleotides agree with TRBD2. Sample: blood. In nucleotides, the CDR3 is TGTGCCAGCAGTTTACCGACTAGCGGGGCTTCTATTTCCTACAATGAGCAGTTCTTC. Its protein is CASSLPTSGASISYNEQFF.